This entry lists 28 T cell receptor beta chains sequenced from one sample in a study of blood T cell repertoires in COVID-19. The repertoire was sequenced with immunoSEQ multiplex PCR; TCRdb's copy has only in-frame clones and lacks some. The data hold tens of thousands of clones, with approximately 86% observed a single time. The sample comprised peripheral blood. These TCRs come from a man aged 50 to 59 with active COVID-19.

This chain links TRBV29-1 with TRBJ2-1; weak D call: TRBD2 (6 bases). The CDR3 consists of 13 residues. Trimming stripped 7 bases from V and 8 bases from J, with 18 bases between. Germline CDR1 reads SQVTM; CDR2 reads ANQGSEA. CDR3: CSAAGRFLHEQFF. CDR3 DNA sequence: TGCAGCGCCGCGGGACGCTTCCTCCATGAGCAGTTCTTC.

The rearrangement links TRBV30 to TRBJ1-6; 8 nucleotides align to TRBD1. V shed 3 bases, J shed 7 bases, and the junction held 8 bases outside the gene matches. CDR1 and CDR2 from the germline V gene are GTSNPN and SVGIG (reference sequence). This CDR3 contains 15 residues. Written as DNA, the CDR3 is TGTGCCTGGAGGGCAGGGGGCTTTTGGAATTCACCCCTCCACTTT. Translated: CAWRAGGFWNSPLHF.

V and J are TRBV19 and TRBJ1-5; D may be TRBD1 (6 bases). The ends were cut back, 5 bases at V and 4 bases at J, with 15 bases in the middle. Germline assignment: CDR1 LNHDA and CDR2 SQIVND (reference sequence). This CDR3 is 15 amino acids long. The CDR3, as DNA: TGTGCCAGTAGTCGACAGGTAGGGGCGAATCAGCCCCAGCATTTT. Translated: CASSRQVGANQPQHF.

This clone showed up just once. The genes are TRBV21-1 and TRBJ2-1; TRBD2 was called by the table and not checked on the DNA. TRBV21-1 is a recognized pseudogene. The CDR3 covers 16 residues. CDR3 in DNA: TGTGCCAGCAGCACCCGGGGCGGGGGGGCCTACAATGAGCAGTTCTTC. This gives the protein CASSTRGGGAYNEQFF.

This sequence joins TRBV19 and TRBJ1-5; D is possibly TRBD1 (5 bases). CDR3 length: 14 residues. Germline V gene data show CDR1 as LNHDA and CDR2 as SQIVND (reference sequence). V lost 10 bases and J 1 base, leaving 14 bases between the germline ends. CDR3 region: CATRGGASNQPQHF. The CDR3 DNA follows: TGTGCCACCCGCGGAGGGGCAAGCAATCAGCCCCAGCATTTT.

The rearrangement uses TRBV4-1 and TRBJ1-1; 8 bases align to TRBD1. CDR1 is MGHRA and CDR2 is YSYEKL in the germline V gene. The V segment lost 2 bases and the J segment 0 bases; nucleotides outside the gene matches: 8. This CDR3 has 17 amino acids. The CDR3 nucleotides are TGCGCCAGCAGCCAAAACCCAGGACAGGGAATGAACACTGAAGCTTTCTTT. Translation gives CASSQNPGQGMNTEAFF.

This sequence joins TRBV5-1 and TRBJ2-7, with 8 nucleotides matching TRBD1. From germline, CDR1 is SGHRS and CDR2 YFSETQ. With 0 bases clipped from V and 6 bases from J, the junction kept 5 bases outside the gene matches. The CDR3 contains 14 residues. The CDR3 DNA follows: TGCGCCAGCAGCTTGGCCCCAGGGGGCGGCGAGCAGTACTTC. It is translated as CASSLAPGGGEQYF.

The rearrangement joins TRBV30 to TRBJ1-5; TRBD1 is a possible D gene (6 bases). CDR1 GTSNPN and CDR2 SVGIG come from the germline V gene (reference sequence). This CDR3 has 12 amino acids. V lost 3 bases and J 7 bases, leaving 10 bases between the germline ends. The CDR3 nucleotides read TGTGCCTGGAGCAGGGGAAGACAGCCCCAGCATTTT. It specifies CAWSRGRQPQHF.

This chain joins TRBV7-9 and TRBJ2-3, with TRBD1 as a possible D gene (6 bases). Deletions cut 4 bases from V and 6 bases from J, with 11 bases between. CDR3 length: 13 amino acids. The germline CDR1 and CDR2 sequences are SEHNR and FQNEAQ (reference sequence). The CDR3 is CASSSYRDDTQYF. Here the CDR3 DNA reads TGTGCCAGCAGCTCCTACAGGGATGATACGCAGTATTTT.

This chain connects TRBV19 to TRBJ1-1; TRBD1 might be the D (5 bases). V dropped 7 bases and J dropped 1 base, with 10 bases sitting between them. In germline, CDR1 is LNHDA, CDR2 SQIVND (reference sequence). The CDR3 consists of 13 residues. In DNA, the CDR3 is TGTGCCAGTATTAACCAGGGGAACACTGAAGCTTTCTTT. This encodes CASINQGNTEAFF.

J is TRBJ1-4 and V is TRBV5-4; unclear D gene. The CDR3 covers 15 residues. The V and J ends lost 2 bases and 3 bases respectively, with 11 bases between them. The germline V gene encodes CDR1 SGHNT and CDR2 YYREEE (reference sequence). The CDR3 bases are TGTGCCAGCAGCTTCACGGGATCAGCTAATGAAAAACTGTTTTTT. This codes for CASSFTGSANEKLFF.

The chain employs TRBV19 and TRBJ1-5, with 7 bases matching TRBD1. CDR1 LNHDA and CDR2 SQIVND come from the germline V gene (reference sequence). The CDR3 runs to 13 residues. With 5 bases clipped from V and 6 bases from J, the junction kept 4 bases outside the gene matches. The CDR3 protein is CASSLQGGQPQHF. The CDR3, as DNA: TGTGCCAGTAGTCTCCAGGGGGGTCAGCCCCAGCATTTT.

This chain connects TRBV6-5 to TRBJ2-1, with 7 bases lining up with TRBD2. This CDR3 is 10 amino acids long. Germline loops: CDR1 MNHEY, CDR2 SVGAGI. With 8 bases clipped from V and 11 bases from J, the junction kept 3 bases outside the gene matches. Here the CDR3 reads CASGGGKQFF. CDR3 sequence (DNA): TGTGCCAGCGGGGGGGGGAAGCAGTTCTTC.

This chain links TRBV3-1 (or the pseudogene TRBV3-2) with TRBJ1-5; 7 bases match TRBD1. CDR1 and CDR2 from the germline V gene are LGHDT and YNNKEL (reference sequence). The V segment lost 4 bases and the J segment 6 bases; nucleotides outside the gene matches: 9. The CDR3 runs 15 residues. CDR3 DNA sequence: TGTGCCAGCAGCCGCGGACAGGCCAGCGGTCAGCCCCAGCATTTT. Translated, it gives CASSRGQASGQPQHF.

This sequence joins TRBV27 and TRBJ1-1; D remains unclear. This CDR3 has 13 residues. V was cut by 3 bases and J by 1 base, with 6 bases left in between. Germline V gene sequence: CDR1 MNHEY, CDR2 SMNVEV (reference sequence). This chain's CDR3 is CASSLQENTEAFF. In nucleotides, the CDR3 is TGTGCCAGCAGTTTGCAGGAGAACACTGAAGCTTTCTTT.

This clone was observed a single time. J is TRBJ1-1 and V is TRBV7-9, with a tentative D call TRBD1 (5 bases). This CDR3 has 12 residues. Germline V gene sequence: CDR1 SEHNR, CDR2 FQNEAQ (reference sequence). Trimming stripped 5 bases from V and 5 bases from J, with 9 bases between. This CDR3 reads CASSRGRTEAFF. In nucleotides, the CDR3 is TGTGCCAGCAGCCGGGGGAGGACTGAAGCTTTCTTT.

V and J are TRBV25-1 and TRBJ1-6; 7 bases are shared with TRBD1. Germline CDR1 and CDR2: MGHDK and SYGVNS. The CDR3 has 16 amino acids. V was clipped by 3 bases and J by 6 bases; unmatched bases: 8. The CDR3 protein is CASSDLGGLGNSPLHF. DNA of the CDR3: TGTGCCAGCAGTGATTTAGGGGGCTTGGGTAATTCACCCCTCCACTTT.

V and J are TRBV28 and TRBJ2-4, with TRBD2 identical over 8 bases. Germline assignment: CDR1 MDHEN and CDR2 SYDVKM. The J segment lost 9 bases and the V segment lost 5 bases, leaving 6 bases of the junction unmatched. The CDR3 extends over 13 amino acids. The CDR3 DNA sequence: TGTGCCAGCAGTCCCGGGAGGGCCACCATTCAGTACTTC. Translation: CASSPGRATIQYF.

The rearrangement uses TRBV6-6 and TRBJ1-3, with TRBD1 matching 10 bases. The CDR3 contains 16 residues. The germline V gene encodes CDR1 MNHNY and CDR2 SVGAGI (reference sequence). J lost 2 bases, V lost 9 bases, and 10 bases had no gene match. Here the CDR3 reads CASGETGGRTGNTIYF. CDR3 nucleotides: TGTGCCAGTGGTGAGACAGGGGGCCGGACTGGAAACACCATATATTTT.

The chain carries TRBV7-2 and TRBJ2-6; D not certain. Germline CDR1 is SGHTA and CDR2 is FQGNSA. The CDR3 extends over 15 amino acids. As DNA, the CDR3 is TGTGCTTCAAGAAGAGAACCACCTGGGGCCAACGTCCTGACTTTC. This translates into CASRREPPGANVLTF.

CDR3 in DNA: TGTGCCAGCAGCCGAACTCCCTCCTACGAGCAGTACTTC. Protein product: CASSRTPSYEQYF. The chain carries TRBV3-1 (or the pseudogene TRBV3-2) and TRBJ2-7; no definite D call. There are 13 residues in the CDR3. Trimming pared 4 bases from V and 0 bases from J, leaving 7 bases between. CDR1 LGHDT and CDR2 YNNKEL come from the germline V gene (reference sequence).

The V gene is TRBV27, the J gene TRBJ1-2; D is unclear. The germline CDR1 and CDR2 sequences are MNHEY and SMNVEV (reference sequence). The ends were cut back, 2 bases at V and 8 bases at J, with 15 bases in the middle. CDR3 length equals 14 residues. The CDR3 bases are TGTGCCAGCAGTTTACAGGCAGCCCCTTGGGGCTACACCTTC. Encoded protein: CASSLQAAPWGYTF.

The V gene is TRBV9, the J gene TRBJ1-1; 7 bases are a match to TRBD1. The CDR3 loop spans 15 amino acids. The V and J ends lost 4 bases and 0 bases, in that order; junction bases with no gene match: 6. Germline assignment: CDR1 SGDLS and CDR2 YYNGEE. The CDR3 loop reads CASSPRQGLNTEAFF. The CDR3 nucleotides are TGTGCCAGCAGCCCCCGACAGGGACTGAACACTGAAGCTTTCTTT.

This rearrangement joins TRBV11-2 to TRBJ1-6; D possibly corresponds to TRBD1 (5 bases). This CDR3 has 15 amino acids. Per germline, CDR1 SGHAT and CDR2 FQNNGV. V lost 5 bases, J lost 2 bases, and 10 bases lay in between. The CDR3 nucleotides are TGTGCCAGCAGCCTAGGGGCCGCCTATAATTCACCCCTCCACTTT. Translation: CASSLGAAYNSPLHF.

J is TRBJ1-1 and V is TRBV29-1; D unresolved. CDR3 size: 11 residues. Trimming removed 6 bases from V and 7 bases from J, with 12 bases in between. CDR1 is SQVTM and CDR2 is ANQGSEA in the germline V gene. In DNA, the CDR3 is TGCAGCGTGGCATCCGGGAGTGAAGCTTTCTTT. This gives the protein CSVASGSEAFF.

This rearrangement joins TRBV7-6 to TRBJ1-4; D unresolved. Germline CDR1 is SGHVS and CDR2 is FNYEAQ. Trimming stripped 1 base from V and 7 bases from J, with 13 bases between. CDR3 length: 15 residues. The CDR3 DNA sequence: TGTGCCAGCAGCTTAGTTGGCAGTTCGGGTGAAAAACTGTTTTTT. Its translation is CASSLVGSSGEKLFF.

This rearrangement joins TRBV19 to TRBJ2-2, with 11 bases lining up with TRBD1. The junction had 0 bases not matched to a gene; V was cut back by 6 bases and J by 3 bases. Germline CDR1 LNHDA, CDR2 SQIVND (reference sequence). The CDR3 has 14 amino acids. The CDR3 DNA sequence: TGTGCCAGTAGGGGACAGGGGGACACCGGGGAGCTGTTTTTT. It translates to CASRGQGDTGELFF. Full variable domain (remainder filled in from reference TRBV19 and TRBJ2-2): DGGITQSPKYLFRKEGQNVTLSCEQNLNHDAMYWYRQDPGQGLRLIYYSQIVNDFQKGDIAEGYSVSREKKESFPLTVTSAQKNPTAFYLCASRGQGDTGELFFGEGSRLTVL.

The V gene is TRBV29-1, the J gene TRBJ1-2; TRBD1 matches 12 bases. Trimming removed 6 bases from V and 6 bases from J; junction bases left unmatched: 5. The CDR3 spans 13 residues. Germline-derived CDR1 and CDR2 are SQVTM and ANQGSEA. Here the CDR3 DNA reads TGCAGCGTCGGGACAGGGGGCGCGAATGGCTACACCTTC. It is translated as CSVGTGGANGYTF.